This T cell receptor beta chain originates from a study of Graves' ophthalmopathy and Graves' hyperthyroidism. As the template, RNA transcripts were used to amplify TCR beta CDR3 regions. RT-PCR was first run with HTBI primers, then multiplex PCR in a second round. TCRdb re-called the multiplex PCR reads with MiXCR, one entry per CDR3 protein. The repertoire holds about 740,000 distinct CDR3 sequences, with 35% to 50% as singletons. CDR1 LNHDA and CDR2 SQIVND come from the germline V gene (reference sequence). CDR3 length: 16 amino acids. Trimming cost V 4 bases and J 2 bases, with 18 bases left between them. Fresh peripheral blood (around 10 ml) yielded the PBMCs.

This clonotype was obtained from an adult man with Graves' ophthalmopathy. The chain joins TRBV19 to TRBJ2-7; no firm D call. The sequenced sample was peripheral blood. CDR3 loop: CASSKGPGKLTYEQYF. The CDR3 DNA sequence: TGTGCCAGTAGTAAAGGTCCCGGCAAACTTACCTACGAGCAGTACTTC.